Only a few counts were recorded for the clone carrying this T cell receptor (beta chain). The record originates from a study of response to subunit inactivated influenza vaccine. V lost 8 bases, J lost 7 bases, and 8 bases stayed unmatched. CDR1 LGHDT and CDR2 YNNKEL come from the germline V gene (reference sequence). This CDR3 is built from 13 residues. In TCRdb, the RT-PCR reads were re-called with MiXCR into one record per CDR3 protein. This sample has just under 550,000 distinct CDR3 sequences, with approximately 24% found just once. These data also featured in a second study, about T cells expressing NK-cell markers. That source adds: Generation of TCR beta cDNA was performed by 5'RACE template switching incorporating UMIs. Out of eight donors sequenced, seven tested HCMV-seropositive and the remaining one seronegative.

This material consisted of CD4+ T cells sorted from PBMCs, taken 12 days after vaccination. This receptor was obtained from a man in his forties or fifties who received an inactivated influenza vaccine. The chain has TRBV3-1 and TRBJ2-4; 7 nucleotides agree with TRBD1. The CDR3 DNA reads as TGTGCCAGCCGGCAAGGGGGCGCGAACATTCAGTACTTC. Translated, it gives CASRQGGANIQYF.